This is a list of T cell receptor beta chains from one sample in a study of blood T cell repertoires in COVID-19. TCRdb's copy holds only in-frame clones and misses some; the assay was immunoSEQ multiplex PCR. The sample consists of fewer than 200,000 clones, roughly 89% of them appearing once. The specimen was peripheral blood. The receptors were sampled from a woman in her sixties or seventies who had recovered from COVID-19. The CDR3 runs from the conserved cysteine through the conserved F or W. A D gene is named only where the DNA matches it firmly. Rows give clone size only sometimes, using once, few, many, or a class for an expanded clone.

J gene	V gene	D gene	clone size	CDR3 protein	CDR3 DNA
TRBJ2-5	TRBV4-2	NA	NA	CASSQDVGGAGKTQYF	TGTGCCAGCAGCCAAGATGTGGGGGGAGCCGGGAAGACCCAGTACTTC
TRBJ2-5	TRBV5-6	NA	NA	CASSSTYEYQETQYF	TGTGCCAGCAGTTCTACGTACGAGTACCAAGAGACCCAGTACTTC
TRBJ2-3	TRBV4-2	TRBD2	once	CASSQDPGGGARIDTQYF	TGTGCCAGCAGCCAAGATCCTGGCGGGGGGGCCAGGATAGATACGCAGTATTTT
TRBJ1-2	TRBV6-5	TRBD1	once	CASSYLDRAAGYGYTF	TGTGCCAGCAGTTACCTAGACAGGGCCGCCGGCTATGGCTACACCTTC
TRBJ1-2	TRBV6-1	TRBD1	few	CASSEAGGSGGYTF	TGTGCCAGCAGTGAGGCAGGGGGCTCGGGGGGCTACACCTTC
TRBJ1-3	TRBV9	NA	NA	CASSVQDRGNTIYF	TGTGCCAGCAGCGTGCAGGATCGGGGAAACACCATATATTTT
TRBJ2-3	TRBV5-1	TRBD2	few	CASSVAGGPSGDTQYF	TGCGCCAGCAGCGTAGCGGGGGGGCCCTCAGGGGATACGCAGTATTTT
TRBJ2-2	TRBV28	NA	NA	CASTAHRGAGGELFF	TGTGCCAGCACCGCCCACCGGGGGGCAGGCGGGGAGCTGTTTTTT
TRBJ2-5	TRBV7-7	TRBD1	NA	CASSLGQGRVRETQYF	TGTGCTAGCAGCTTGGGACAGGGACGGGTTCGAGAGACCCAGTACTTC
TRBJ2-3	TRBV4-1	NA	NA	CASSPHGGKTSTDTQYF	TGCGCCAGCAGCCCACATGGGGGGAAAACTAGCACAGATACGCAGTATTTT
TRBJ1-1	TRBV12-3/TRBV12-4	NA	once	CASSRRVKFEAFF	TGTGCCAGCAGTCGCAGGGTAAAGTTCGAAGCTTTCTTT
TRBJ2-7	TRBV10-3	NA	NA	CAISPRGLGGYEQYF	TGTGCCATCTCCCCCAGGGGGCTGGGAGGGTACGAGCAGTACTTC
TRBJ1-4	TRBV24-1	TRBD1	NA	CATSDPGGADGEKLFF	TGTGCCACCAGTGATCCAGGGGGCGCCGATGGTGAAAAACTGTTTTTT
TRBJ2-5	TRBV27	TRBD2	NA	CASSLILAETQYF	TGTGCCAGCAGTTTAATACTAGCGGAGACCCAGTACTTC
TRBJ2-2	TRBV27	TRBD1	NA	CASKDRARSANTGELFF	TGTGCCAGCAAGGACAGGGCGAGGTCCGCGAACACCGGGGAGCTGTTTTTT
TRBJ2-5	TRBV18	NA	NA	CASSPGPFLETQYF	TGTGCCAGCTCACCAGGGCCATTCTTGGAGACCCAGTACTTC
TRBJ1-6	TRBV3-1/TRBV3-2	TRBD1	NA	CATATGTNSPLHF	TGTGCCACCGCGACAGGGACGAATTCACCCCTCCACTTT
TRBJ2-7	TRBV5-6	NA	NA	CASSLYSYEQYF	TGTGCCAGCAGCCTATACAGCTACGAGCAGTACTTC
TRBJ1-1	TRBV11-2	NA	NA	CASSLFGVTEAFF	TGTGCCAGCAGCTTATTCGGGGTCACTGAAGCTTTCTTT
TRBJ1-2	TRBV27	NA	NA	CASSRGQTFYGYTF	TGTGCCAGCAGTAGAGGACAGACATTCTATGGCTACACCTTC
TRBJ1-2	TRBV6-1	NA	NA	CASSERQHYGYTF	TGTGCCAGCAGTGAAAGACAGCACTATGGCTACACCTTC
TRBJ1-1	TRBV7-9	TRBD1	NA	CASDRGYTEAFF	TGTGCCAGCGACAGGGGGTACACTGAAGCTTTCTTT
TRBJ2-7	TRBV9	TRBD1	NA	CASSVADRAYEQYF	TGTGCCAGCAGCGTAGCGGACAGGGCGTACGAGCAGTACTTC
TRBJ2-7	TRBV3-1/TRBV3-2	NA	NA	CASSLGPARGTGQQEQYF	TGTGCCAGCAGCCTCGGGCCCGCGAGGGGAACTGGACAGCAAGAGCAGTACTTC
TRBJ2-7	TRBV5-1	TRBD1	NA	CASSIPGQGSYEQYF	TGCGCCAGCAGCATACCGGGACAGGGTTCCTACGAGCAGTACTTC
TRBJ2-3	TRBV11-1	TRBD1	NA	CASSPDRDDTDTQYF	TGTGCCAGCAGCCCCGACAGGGATGACACAGATACGCAGTATTTT
TRBJ2-7	TRBV3-1/TRBV3-2	NA	NA	CASSQVRDRYEQYF	TGTGCCAGCAGCCAAGTCAGGGATAGGTACGAGCAGTACTTC
TRBJ2-2	TRBV18	TRBD1	NA	CASSSGTANTGELFF	TGTGCCAGCTCATCCGGGACAGCGAACACCGGGGAGCTGTTTTTT
TRBJ1-2	TRBV2	NA	few	CASSAPSQGRYGYTF	TGTGCCAGCAGTGCGCCATCGCAGGGAAGGTATGGCTACACCTTC
TRBJ2-7	TRBV3-1/TRBV3-2	NA	few	CASSQGARVEQYF	TGTGCCAGCAGCCAAGGGGCGAGGGTTGAGCAGTACTTC
TRBJ1-5	TRBV5-1	TRBD1	few	CASSLMDRPQSLSQPQHF	TGCGCCAGCAGCTTGATGGACAGGCCGCAGTCATTGAGTCAGCCCCAGCATTTT
TRBJ1-2	TRBV4-2	NA	NA	CASSQERGGYTF	TGTGCCAGCAGCCAAGAACGGGGTGGCTACACCTTC
TRBJ2-3	TRBV3-1/TRBV3-2	TRBD2	NA	CASSPSSPRSGGLDTQYF	TGTGCCAGCAGCCCATCCTCACCGCGGAGCGGGGGACTAGATACGCAGTATTTT
TRBJ1-1	TRBV30	TRBD1	NA	CAWSRGTGEAFF	TGTGCCTGGAGTAGGGGGACAGGTGAAGCTTTCTTT
TRBJ2-3	TRBV7-6	NA	NA	CASSTPGSSTDTQYF	TGTGCCAGCAGCACCCCGGGGTCTAGCACAGATACGCAGTATTTT
TRBJ1-2	TRBV4-1	TRBD1	NA	CASSQERTGSYGYTF	TGCGCCAGCAGCCAAGAACGGACAGGGTCCTATGGCTACACCTTC
TRBJ2-3	TRBV3-1/TRBV3-2	TRBD2	NA	CASSQQRGGVDTQYF	TGTGCCAGCAGCCAACAGCGGGGGGGGGTAGATACGCAGTATTTT
TRBJ2-3	TRBV24-1	NA	NA	CATNPGMGTDTQYF	TGTGCCACCAACCCAGGGATGGGCACAGATACGCAGTATTTT
TRBJ2-7	TRBV3-1/TRBV3-2	NA	NA	CASSQTSYEQYF	TGTGCCAGCAGCCAAACTAGCTACGAGCAGTACTTC
TRBJ1-4	TRBV7-6	TRBD1	NA	CASSWTGRGEKLFF	TGTGCCAGCAGCTGGACAGGGAGAGGTGAAAAACTGTTTTTT
TRBJ2-1	TRBV5-4	TRBD2	NA	CASSLDQRGDNEQFF	TGTGCCAGCAGCTTGGACCAGCGGGGGGACAATGAGCAGTTCTTC
TRBJ2-1	TRBV24-1	TRBD1	NA	CATSGGTGSNEQFF	TGTGCCACCAGTGGGGGGACAGGGTCCAATGAGCAGTTCTTC
TRBJ1-1	TRBV7-9	TRBD1	NA	CASSSPDRGNTEAFF	TGTGCCAGCAGCTCCCCTGACAGGGGTAACACTGAAGCTTTCTTT
TRBJ2-1	TRBV6-5	TRBD2	NA	CASRSSGGPGNEQFF	TGTGCCAGCAGATCTAGCGGGGGCCCCGGCAATGAGCAGTTCTTC
TRBJ1-1	TRBV7-7	TRBD1	NA	CASSPPTGFTEAFF	TGTGCCAGCAGCCCCCCGACAGGGTTCACTGAAGCTTTCTTT
TRBJ2-3	TRBV4-3	TRBD1	NA	CASSQDPQGTGTDTQYF	TGCGCCAGCAGCCAAGATCCTCAAGGGACAGGCACAGATACGCAGTATTTT
TRBJ2-3	TRBV28	TRBD2	NA	CASSHAGDSTDTQYF	TGTGCCAGCAGTCACGCGGGGGACAGCACAGATACGCAGTATTTT
TRBJ1-4	TRBV27	TRBD1	NA	CASSLRGQGARLFF	TGTGCCAGCAGTTTACGTGGACAGGGGGCCCGGCTGTTTTTT